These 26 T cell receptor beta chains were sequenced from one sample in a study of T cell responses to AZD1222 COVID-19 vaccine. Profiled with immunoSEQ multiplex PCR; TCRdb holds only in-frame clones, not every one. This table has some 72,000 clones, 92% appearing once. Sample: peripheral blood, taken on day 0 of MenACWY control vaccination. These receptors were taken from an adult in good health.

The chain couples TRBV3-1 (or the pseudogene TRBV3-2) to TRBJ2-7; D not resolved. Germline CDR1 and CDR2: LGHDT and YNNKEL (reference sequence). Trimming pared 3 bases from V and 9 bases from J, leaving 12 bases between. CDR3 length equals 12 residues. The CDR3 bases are TGTGCCAGCAGCCAGGAAAAAAGGGCGCAGTACTTC. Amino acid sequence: CASSQEKRAQYF.

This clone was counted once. The CDR3 reads CASSLVDTEAFF. The CDR3 DNA follows: TGTGCCAGCAGCTTAGTGGACACTGAAGCTTTCTTT. The J gene is TRBJ1-1, the V gene TRBV7-9; D is undetermined. Trimming shortened V by 1 base and J by 3 bases, and 3 bases separated the two germline ends. Germline CDR1 reads SEHNR; CDR2 reads FQNEAQ (reference sequence). This CDR3 region has 12 residues. Variable domain in full (rest from reference TRBV7-9 and TRBJ1-1): DTGVSQNPRHKITKRGQNVTFRCDPISEHNRLYWYRQTLGQGPEFLTYFQNEAQLEKSRLLSDRFSAERPKGSFSTLEIQRTEQGDSAMYLCASSLVDTEAFFGQGTRLTVV.

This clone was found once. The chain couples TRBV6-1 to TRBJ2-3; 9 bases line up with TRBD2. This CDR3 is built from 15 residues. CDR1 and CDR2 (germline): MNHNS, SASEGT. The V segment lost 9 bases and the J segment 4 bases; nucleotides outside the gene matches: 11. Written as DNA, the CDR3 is TGTGCCAGTCATACAGCGGGGGGTCGGGCAGATACGCAGTATTTT. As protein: CASHTAGGRADTQYF.

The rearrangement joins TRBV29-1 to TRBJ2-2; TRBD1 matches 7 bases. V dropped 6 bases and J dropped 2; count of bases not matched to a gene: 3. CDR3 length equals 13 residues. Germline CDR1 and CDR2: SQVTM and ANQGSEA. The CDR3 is CSVHRGNTGELFF. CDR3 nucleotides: TGCAGCGTCCACAGGGGCAACACCGGGGAGCTGTTTTTT.

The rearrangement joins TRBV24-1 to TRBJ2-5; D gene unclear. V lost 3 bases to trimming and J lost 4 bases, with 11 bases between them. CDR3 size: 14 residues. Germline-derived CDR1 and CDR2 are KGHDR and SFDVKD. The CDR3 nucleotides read TGTGCCACCAGTGATCCCCGGGCCTCAGAGACCCAGTACTTC. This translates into CATSDPRASETQYF.

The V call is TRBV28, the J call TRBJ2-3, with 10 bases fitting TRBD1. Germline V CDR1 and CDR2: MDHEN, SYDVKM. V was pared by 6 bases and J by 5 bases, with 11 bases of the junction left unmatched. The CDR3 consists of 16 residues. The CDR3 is CASSLLGQGFLDTQYF. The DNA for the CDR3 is TGTGCCAGCAGCCTTCTGGGACAGGGGTTTTTAGATACGCAGTATTTT.

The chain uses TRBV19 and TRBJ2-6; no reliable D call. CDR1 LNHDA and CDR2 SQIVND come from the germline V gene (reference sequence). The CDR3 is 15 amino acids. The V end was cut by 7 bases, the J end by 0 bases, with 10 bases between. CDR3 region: CASKAVSSGANVLTF. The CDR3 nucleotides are TGTGCCAGTAAGGCCGTCAGCTCTGGGGCCAACGTCCTGACTTTC.

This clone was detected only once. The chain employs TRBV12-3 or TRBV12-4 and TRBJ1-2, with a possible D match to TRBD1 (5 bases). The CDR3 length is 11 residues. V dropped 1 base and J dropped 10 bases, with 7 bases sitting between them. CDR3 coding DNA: TGTGCCAGCAGTTTAGGGGGGGACTACACCTTC. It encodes CASSLGGDYTF.

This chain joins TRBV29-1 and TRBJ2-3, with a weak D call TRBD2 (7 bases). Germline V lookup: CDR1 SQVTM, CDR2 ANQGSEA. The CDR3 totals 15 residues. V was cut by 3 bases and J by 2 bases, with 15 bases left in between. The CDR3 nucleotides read TGCAGCGTTGATAGGGGGAGGGCCCCCACAGATACGCAGTATTTT. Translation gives CSVDRGRAPTDTQYF.

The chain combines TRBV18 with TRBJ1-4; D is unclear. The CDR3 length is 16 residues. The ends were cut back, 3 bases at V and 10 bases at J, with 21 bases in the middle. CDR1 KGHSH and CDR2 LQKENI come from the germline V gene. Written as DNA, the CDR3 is TGTGCCAGCTCACCTTACCTAGAGGTGGGTGAGGGAAAACTGTTTTTT. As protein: CASSPYLEVGEGKLFF.

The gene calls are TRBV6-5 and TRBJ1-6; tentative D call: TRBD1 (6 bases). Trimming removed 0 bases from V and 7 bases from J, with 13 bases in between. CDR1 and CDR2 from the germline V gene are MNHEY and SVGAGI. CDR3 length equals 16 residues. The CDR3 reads CASSYSPGRGNSPLHF. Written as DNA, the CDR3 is TGTGCCAGCAGTTACTCACCGGGGAGGGGGAATTCACCCCTCCACTTT.

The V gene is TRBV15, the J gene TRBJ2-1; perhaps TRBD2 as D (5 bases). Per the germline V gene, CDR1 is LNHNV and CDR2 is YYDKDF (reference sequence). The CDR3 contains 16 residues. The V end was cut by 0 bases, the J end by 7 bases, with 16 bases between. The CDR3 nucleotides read TGTGCCACCAGCAGAGATCGGCAGGAGCCGGGGAATGAGCAGTTCTTC. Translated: CATSRDRQEPGNEQFF.

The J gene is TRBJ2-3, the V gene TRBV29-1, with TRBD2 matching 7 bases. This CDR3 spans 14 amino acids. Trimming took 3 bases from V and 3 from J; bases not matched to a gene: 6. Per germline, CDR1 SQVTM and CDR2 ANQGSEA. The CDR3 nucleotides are TGCAGCGTTGAGGCAGCGGGAAATACAGATACGCAGTATTTT. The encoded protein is CSVEAAGNTDTQYF.

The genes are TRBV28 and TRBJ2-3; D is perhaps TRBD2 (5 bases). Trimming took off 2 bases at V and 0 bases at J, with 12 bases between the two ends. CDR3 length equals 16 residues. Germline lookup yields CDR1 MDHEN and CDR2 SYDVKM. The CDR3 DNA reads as TGTGCCAGCAGTTTAGGGAGTAACCCCAGCACAGATACGCAGTATTTT. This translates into CASSLGSNPSTDTQYF.

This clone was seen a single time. CDR3 protein: CASSFTSNTEAFF. CDR3 nucleotides: TGTGCCAGCAGCTTTACGTCGAACACTGAAGCTTTCTTT. The chain recombines TRBV7-3 with TRBJ1-1; D remains ambiguous. Trimming shortened V by 3 bases and J by 1 base, and 6 bases separated the two germline ends. The CDR3 length is 13 residues. Germline V gene sequence: CDR1 SGHTA, CDR2 FQGTGA.

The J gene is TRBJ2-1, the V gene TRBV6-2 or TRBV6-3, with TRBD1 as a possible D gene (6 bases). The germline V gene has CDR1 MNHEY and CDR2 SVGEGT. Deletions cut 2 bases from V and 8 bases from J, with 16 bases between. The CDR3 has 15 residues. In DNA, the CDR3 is TGTGCCAGCAGTTACCGGGACATACTTAGGGATGAGCAGTTCTTC. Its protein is CASSYRDILRDEQFF.

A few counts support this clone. The CDR3 DNA is TGTGCCAGCAGTCATTTCGCAGGCGCTGGAAACACCATATATTTT. Translating gives CASSHFAGAGNTIYF. The chain couples TRBV6-5 to TRBJ1-3; unclear D gene. Germline CDR1 is MNHEY and CDR2 is SVGAGI. This CDR3 has 15 residues. Trimming removed 5 bases from V and 2 bases from J, with 13 bases in between.

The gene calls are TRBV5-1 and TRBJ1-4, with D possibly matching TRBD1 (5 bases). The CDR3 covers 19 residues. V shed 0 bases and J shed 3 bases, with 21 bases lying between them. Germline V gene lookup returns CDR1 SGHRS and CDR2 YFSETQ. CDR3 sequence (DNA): TGCGCCAGCAGCTTGGGAACCGGGACTCGACAGAGCGCTAATGAAAAACTGTTTTTT. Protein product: CASSLGTGTRQSANEKLFF.

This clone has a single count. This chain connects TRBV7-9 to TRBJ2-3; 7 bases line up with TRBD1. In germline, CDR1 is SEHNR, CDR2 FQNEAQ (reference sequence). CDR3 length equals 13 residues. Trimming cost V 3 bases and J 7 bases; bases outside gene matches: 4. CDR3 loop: CASSFTGENTQYF. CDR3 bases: TGTGCCAGCAGCTTCACAGGGGAGAATACGCAGTATTTT.

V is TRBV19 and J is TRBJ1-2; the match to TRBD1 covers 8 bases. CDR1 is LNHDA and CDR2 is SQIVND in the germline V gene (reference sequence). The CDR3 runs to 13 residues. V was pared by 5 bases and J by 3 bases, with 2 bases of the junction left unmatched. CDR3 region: CASSLTGDYGYTF. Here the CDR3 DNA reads TGTGCCAGTAGTTTGACAGGGGACTATGGCTACACCTTC.

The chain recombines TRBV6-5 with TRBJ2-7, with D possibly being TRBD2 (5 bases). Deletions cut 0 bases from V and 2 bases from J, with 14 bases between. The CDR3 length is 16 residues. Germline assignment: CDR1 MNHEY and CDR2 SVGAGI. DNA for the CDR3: TGTGCCAGCAGTTACTCCTTCGGTCCGGGGACCTACGAGCAGTACTTC. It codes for CASSYSFGPGTYEQYF.

DNA of the CDR3: TGTGCCAGCAGTTTAAATCCGACTAGCCGGAGCTCCTACGAGCAGTACTTC. Its translation: CASSLNPTSRSSYEQYF. The gene calls are TRBV28 and TRBJ2-7; 7 bases fit TRBD2. J was trimmed by 0 bases and V by 2 bases; bases with no gene match: 10. This CDR3 comprises 17 residues. Looked up from germline, CDR1 is MDHEN and CDR2 is SYDVKM.

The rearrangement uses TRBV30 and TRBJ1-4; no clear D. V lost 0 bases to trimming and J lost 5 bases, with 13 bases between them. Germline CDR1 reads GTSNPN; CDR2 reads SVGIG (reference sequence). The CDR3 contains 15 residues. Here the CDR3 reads CAWSVTMATNEKLFF. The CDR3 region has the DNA TGTGCCTGGAGTGTAACAATGGCTACAAATGAAAAACTGTTTTTT.

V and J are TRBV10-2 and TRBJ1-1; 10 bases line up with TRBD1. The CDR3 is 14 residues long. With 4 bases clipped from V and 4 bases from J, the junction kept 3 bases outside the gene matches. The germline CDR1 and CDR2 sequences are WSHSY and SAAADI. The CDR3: CASSGQGAGTEAFF. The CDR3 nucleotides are TGCGCCAGCAGTGGACAGGGGGCGGGCACTGAAGCTTTCTTT.

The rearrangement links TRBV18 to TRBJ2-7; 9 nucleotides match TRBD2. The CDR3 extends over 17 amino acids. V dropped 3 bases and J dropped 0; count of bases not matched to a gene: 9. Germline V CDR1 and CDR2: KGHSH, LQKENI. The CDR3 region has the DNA TGTGCCAGCTCACCCCCCCCTAGCGGGAAGAGCTCCTACGAGCAGTACTTC. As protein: CASSPPPSGKSSYEQYF. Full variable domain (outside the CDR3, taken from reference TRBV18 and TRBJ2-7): NAGVMQNPRHLVRRRGQEARLRCSPMKGHSHVYWYRQLPEEGLKFMVYLQKENIIDESGMPKERFSAEFPKEGPSILRIQQVVRGDSAAYFCASSPPPSGKSSYEQYFGPGTRLTVT.

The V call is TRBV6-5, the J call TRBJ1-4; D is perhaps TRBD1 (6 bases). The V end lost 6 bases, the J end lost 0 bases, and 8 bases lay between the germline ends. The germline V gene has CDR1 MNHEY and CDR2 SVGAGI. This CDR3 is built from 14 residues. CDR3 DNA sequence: TGTGCCAGCAGAGAGGGGGCAACTAATGAAAAACTGTTTTTT. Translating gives CASREGATNEKLFF.